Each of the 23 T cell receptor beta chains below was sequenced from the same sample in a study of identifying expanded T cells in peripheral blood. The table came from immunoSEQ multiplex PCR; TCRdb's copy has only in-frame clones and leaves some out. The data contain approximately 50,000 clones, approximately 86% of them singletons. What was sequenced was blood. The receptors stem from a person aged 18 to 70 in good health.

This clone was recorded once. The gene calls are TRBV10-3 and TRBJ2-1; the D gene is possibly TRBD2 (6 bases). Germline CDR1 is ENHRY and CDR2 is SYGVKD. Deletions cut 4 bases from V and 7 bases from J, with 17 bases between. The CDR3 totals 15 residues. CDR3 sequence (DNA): TGTGCCATCAGTGGGGGGGTGCTAACCGGTAATGAGCAGTTCTTC. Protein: CAISGGVLTGNEQFF.

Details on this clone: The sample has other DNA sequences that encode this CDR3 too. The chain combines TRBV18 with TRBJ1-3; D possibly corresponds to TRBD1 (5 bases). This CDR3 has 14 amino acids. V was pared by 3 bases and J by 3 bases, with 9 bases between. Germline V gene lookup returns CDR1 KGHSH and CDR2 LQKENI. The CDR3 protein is CASSPQGSGNTIYF. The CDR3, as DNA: TGTGCCAGCTCACCTCAGGGAAGTGGAAACACCATATATTTT. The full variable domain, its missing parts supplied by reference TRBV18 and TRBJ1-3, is NAGVMQNPRHLVRRRGQEARLRCSPMKGHSHVYWYRQLPEEGLKFMVYLQKENIIDESGMPKERFSAEFPKEGPSILRIQQVVRGDSAAYFCASSPQGSGNTIYFGEGSWLTVV.

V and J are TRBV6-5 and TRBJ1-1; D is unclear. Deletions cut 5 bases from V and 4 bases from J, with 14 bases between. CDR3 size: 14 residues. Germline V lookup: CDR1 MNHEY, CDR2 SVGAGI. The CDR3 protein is CASSTDPHGTEAFF. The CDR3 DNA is TGTGCCAGCAGTACAGATCCCCACGGCACTGAAGCTTTCTTT.

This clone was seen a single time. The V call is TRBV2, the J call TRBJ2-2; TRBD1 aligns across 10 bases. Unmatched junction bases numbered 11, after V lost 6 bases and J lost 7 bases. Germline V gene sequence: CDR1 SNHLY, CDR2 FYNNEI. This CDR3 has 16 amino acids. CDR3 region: CASRLRTGGDSGELFF. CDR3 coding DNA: TGTGCCAGCAGGCTAAGGACAGGGGGGGATAGCGGGGAGCTGTTTTTT.

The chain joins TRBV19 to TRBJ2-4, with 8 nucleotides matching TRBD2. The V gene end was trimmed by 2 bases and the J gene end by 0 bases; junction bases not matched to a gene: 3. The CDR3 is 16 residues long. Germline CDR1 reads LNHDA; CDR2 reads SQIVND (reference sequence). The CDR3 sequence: CASSIRGGIAKNIQYF. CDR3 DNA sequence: TGTGCCAGTAGTATACGCGGGGGGATAGCCAAAAACATTCAGTACTTC.

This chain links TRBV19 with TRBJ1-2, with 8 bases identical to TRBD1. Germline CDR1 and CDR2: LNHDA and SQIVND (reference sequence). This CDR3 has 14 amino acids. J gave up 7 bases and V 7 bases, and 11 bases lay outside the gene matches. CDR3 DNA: TGTGCCAGTACCGAGGGGGCAGGGGGCGTTGGCTACACCTTC. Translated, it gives CASTEGAGGVGYTF.

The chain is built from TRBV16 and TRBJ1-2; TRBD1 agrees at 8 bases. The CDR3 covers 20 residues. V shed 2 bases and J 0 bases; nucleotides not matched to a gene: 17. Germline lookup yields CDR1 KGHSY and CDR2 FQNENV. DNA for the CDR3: TGTGCCAGCAGCCAAAACCGGACGGACAGGGAAAACCCCTCTAACTATGGCTACACCTTC. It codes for CASSQNRTDRENPSNYGYTF.

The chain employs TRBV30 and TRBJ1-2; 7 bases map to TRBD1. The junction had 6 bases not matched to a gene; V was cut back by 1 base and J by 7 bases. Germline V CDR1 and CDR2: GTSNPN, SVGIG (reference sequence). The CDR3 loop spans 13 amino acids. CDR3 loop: CAWSGPQGSGYTF. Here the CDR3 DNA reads TGTGCCTGGAGTGGACCACAGGGGTCTGGCTACACCTTC.

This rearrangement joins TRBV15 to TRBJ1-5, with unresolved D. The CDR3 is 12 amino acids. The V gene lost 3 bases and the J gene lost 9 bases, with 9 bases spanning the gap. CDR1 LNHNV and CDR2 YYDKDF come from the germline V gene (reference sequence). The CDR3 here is CATSSYMGPQHF. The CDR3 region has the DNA TGTGCCACCAGCAGTTATATGGGGCCCCAGCATTTT. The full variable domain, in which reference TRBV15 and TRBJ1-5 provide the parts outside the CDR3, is DAMVIQNPRYQVTQFGKPVTLSCSQTLNHNVMYWYQQKSSQAPKLLFHYYDKDFNNEADTPDNFQSRRPNTSFCFLDIRSPGLGDTAMYLCATSSYMGPQHFGDGTRLSIL.

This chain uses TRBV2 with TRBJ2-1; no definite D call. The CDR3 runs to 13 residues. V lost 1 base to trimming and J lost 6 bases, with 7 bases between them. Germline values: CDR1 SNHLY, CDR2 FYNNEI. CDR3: CASSEDGPNEQFF. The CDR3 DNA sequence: TGTGCCAGCAGTGAAGACGGCCCCAATGAGCAGTTCTTC. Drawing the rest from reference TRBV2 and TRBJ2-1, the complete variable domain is EPEVTQTPSHQVTQMGQEVILRCVPISNHLYFYWYRQILGQKVEFLVSFYNNEISEKSEIFDDQFSVERPDGSNFTLKIRSTKLEDSAMYFCASSEDGPNEQFFGPGTRLTVL.

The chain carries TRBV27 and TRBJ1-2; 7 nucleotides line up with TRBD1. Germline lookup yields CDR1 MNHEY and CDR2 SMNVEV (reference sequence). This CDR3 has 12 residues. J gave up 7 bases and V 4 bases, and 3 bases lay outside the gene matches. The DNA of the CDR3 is TGTGCCAGCAGTTCGACAGGGTCTGGCTACACCTTC. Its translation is CASSSTGSGYTF.

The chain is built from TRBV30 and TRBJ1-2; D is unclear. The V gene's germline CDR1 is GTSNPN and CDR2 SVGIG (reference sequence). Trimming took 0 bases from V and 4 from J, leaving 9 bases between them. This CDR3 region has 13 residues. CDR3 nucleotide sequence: TGTGCCTGGAGTGTACTCCCGTTCTATGGCTACACCTTC. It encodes CAWSVLPFYGYTF. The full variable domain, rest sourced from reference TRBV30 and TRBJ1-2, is SQTIHQWPATLVQPVGSPLSLECTVEGTSNPNLYWYRQAAGRGLQLLFYSVGIGQISSEVPQNLSASRPQDRQFILSSKKLLLSDSGFYLCAWSVLPFYGYTFGSGTRLTVV.

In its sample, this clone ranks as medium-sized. CDR3 bases: TGTGCCAGCAGCCCGGGACTAGCGGGAGTAGCAGATACGCAGTATTTT. Amino acids: CASSPGLAGVADTQYF. V gene TRBV7-9 combines with J gene TRBJ2-3; 14 nucleotides align to TRBD2. V was clipped by 5 bases and J by 4 bases; unmatched bases: 5. Germline lookup yields CDR1 SEHNR and CDR2 FQNEAQ (reference sequence). This CDR3 contains 16 residues.

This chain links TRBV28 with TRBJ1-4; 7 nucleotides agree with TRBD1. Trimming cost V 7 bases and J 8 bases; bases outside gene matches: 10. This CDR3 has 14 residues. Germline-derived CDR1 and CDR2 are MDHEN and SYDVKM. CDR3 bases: TGTGCCAGCACCCAGACAGGGTCGGGCGAAAAACTGTTTTTT. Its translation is CASTQTGSGEKLFF.

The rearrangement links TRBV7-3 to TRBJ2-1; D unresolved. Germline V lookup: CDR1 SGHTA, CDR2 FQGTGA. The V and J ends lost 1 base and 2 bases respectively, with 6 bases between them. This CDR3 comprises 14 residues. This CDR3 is CASSLSTAYNEQFF. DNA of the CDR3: TGTGCCAGCAGCTTAAGCACAGCCTACAATGAGCAGTTCTTC. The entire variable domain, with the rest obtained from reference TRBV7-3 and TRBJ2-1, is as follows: GAGVSQTPSNKVTEKGKYVELRCDPISGHTALYWYRQSLGQGPEFLIYFQGTGAADDSGLPNDRFFAVRPEGSVSTLKIQRTERGDSAVYLCASSLSTAYNEQFFGPGTRLTVL.

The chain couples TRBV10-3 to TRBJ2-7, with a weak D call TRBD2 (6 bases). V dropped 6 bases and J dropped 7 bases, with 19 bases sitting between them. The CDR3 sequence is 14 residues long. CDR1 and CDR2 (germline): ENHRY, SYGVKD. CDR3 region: CAISSSTGSQEQYF. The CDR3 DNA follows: TGTGCCATCAGCAGTAGTACCGGGAGTCAAGAGCAGTACTTC.

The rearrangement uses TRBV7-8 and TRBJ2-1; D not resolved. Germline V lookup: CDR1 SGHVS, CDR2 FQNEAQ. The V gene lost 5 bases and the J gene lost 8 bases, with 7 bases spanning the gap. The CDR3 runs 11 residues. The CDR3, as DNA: TGTGCCAGCAGCCCCCTTGATGAGCAGTTCTTC. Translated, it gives CASSPLDEQFF. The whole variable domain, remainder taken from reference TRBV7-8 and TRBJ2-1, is GAGVSQSPRYKVAKRGQDVALRCDPISGHVSLFWYQQALGQGPEFLTYFQNEAQLDKSGLPSDRFFAERPEGSVSTLKIQRTQQEDSAVYLCASSPLDEQFFGPGTRLTVL.

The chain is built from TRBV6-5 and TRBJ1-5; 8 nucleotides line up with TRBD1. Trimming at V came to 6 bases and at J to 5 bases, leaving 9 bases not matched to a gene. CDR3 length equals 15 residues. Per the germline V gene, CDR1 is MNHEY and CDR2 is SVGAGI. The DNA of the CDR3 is TGTGCCAGCAGCGCTGAGACAGGGGCAGATCAGCCCCAGCATTTT. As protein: CASSAETGADQPQHF.

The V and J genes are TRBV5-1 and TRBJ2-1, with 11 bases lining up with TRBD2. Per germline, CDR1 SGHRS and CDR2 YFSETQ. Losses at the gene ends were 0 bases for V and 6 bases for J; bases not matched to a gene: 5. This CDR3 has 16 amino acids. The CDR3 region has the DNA TGCGCCAGCAGCTTGGTGGGGACTAGCGGTTTCAATGAGCAGTTCTTC. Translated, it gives CASSLVGTSGFNEQFF. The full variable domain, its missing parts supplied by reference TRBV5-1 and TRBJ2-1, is KAGVTQTPRYLIKTRGQQVTLSCSPISGHRSVSWYQQTPGQGLQFLFEYFSETQRNKGNFPGRFSGRQFSNSRSEMNVSTLELGDSALYLCASSLVGTSGFNEQFFGPGTRLTVL.

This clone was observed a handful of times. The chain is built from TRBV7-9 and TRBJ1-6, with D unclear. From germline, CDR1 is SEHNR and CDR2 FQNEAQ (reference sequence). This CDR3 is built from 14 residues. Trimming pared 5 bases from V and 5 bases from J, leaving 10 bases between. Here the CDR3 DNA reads TGTGCCAGCAGCCAACACGGGGATAATTCACCCCTCCACTTT. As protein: CASSQHGDNSPLHF.

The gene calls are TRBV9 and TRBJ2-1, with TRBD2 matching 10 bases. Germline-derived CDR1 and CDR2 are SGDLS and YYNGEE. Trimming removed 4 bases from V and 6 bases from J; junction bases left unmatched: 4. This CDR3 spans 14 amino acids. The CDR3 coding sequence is TGTGCCAGCAGCCGGGCTAGCGGGAGCAATGAGCAGTTCTTC. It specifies CASSRASGSNEQFF.

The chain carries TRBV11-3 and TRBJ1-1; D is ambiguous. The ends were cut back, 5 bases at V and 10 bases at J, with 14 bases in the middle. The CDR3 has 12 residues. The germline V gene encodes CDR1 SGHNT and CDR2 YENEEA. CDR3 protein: CASSPTGSAAFF. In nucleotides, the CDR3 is TGTGCCAGCAGCCCTACGGGCTCTGCAGCTTTCTTT.

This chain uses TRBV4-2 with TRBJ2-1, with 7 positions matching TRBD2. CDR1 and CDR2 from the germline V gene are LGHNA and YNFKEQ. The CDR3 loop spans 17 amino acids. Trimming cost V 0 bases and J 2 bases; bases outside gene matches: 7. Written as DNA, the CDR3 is TGTGCCAGCAGCCAAGATTTGGGAGGGCCCCCCTACAATGAGCAGTTCTTC. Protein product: CASSQDLGGPPYNEQFF.